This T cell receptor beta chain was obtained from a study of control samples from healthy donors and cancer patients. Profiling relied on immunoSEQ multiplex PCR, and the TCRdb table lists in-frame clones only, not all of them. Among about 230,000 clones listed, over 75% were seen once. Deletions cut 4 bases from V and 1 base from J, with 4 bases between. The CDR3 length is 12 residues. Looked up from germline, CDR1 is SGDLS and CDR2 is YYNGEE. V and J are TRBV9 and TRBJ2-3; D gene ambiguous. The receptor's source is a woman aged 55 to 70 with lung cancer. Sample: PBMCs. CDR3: CASSTRTDTQYF. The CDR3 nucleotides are TGTGCCAGCAGCACCCGCACAGATACGCAGTATTTT.